The text below deals with one T cell receptor (beta chain). Clinical history as reported by participants underpinned cohort assignment. Per the study methods: Nucleated cell number was recorded as an estimate derived from reference gene primer amplification. TCRdb's copy holds only in-frame clones and misses some; the assay was immunoSEQ multiplex PCR. D and trimming come from the DNA, and the V and J calls and clone size come from that table. The table shows 250,000 or so clones, with 85% to 90% occurring only once. The V segment lost 0 bases and the J segment 3 bases; nucleotides outside the gene matches: 9. The germline V gene encodes CDR1 SGHNT and CDR2 YYREEE (reference sequence). The CDR3 length is 18 residues. This entry comes from a study of blood T cell repertoires in COVID-19.

The origin of this receptor is a man aged 35 to 55 who had recovered from COVID-19. This chain links TRBV5-4 with TRBJ2-3; the match to TRBD2 covers 11 bases. Sequencing was done on a sample of PBMCs or T cells enriched from blood (not recorded which). The CDR3: CASSLAISGGARTDTQYF. CDR3 nucleotides: TGTGCCAGCAGCTTGGCTATTAGCGGGGGGGCTCGGACAGATACGCAGTATTTT.